A single sample is the source of the 26 T cell receptor beta chains below, sequenced in a study of blood T cells in healthy people across ages (dated by TCRdb to between 2014 and 2016). Receptors were amplified or captured by 5' RACE. TCRdb names Illumina HiSeq 2500 as the instrument used. A second PCR of roughly 6 to 11 cycles was performed with a sample-barcoded 5' primer and a J-beta primer mix. The public reads were reanalyzed by TCRdb: fastp trimming at Q25, MiXCR alignment, in-frame beta chains only. Each entry is one CDR3 protein sequence, shown with its most common DNA and genes. The sample yields about 640,000 distinct CDR3 sequences; around 41% were counted once. The ten top clones hold 25% to 35% of the sample. The sequenced sample consisted of blood. These receptors were collected from a man of 80 years or more in good health.

In its sample, this clonotype was seen a few times. The V gene is TRBV5-4, the J gene TRBJ2-2, with D maybe TRBD2 (6 bases). This CDR3 region has 16 residues. V lost 0 bases and J 0 bases, leaving 9 bases between the germline ends. Germline-derived CDR1 and CDR2 are SGHNT and YYREEE (reference sequence). CDR3 amino acids: CASSLGSGANTGELFF. The CDR3 DNA is TGTGCCAGCAGCTTGGGGTCGGGGGCGAACACCGGGGAGCTGTTTTTT.

The chain links TRBV7-2 to TRBJ2-7, with 13 bases matching TRBD2. Gene TRBJ2-5 matches the end of the DNA better, so the J call may be wrong. From germline, CDR1 is SGHTA and CDR2 FQGNSA. The CDR3 spans 16 residues. CDR3 in amino acids: CASSSTSGGARETQYF. Written as DNA, the CDR3 is TGTGCCAGCAGCTCTACTAGCGGGGGGGCTCGAGAGACCCAGTACTTC.

V gene TRBV24-1 combines with J gene TRBJ2-7, with D possibly being TRBD1 or TRBD2 (6 bases each). The DNA end is more similar to TRBJ2-5, so the J call may be wrong. In germline, CDR1 is KGHDR, CDR2 SFDVKD. This CDR3 has 14 residues. CDR3 bases: TGTGCCACCAGTGATGGACGGGGGCGGGAGACCCAGTACTTC. Protein: CATSDGRGRETQYF.

V and J are TRBV2 and TRBJ2-2; 7 nucleotides match TRBD2. Per the germline V gene, CDR1 is SNHLY and CDR2 is FYNNEI. This CDR3 comprises 14 residues. Trimming removed 5 bases from V and 5 bases from J; junction bases left unmatched: 5. The CDR3 sequence: CASSRGVQTGELFF. CDR3 DNA sequence: TGTGCCAGCAGTCGGGGGGTGCAGACCGGGGAGCTGTTTTTT.

This clonotype occurred a few times. J is TRBJ2-5 and V is TRBV20-1; 9 nucleotides line up with TRBD1. The CDR3 is 14 residues long. Looked up from germline, CDR1 is DFQATT and CDR2 is SNEGSKA (reference sequence). V shed 4 bases, J shed 2 bases, and the junction held 5 bases outside the gene matches. CDR3 protein: CSAKKGQGQETQYF. Written as DNA, the CDR3 is TGCAGTGCTAAGAAGGGACAGGGACAAGAGACCCAGTACTTC.

The chain joins TRBV3-1 to TRBJ2-5, with TRBD2 matching 8 bases. The trim removed 4 bases at V and 5 bases at J, leaving 6 bases unmatched. This CDR3 region has 14 residues. CDR1 LGHDT and CDR2 YNNKEL come from the germline V gene (reference sequence). The CDR3 DNA sequence: TGTGCCAGCAGCCGCGGGACTAGGATGGAGACCCAGTACTTC. Encoded protein: CASSRGTRMETQYF.

This clonotype was seen a handful of times. Just one base apart from a much larger clone, this may be a read error. The rearrangement links TRBV10-3 to TRBJ2-5; D possibly corresponds to TRBD2 (7 bases). Germline assignment: CDR1 ENHRY and CDR2 SYGVKD. The CDR3 has 14 amino acids. The CDR3 DNA is TGTGCCATCGGTGAGAGGGGGGGCAGAGAGACCCAGTACTTC. Translated, it gives CAIGERGGRETQYF.

This clonotype was seen a few times. The chain couples TRBV29-1 to TRBJ2-7; D gene unclear. From germline, CDR1 is SQVTM and CDR2 ANQGSEA. The CDR3 runs 13 residues. The V end was cut by 4 bases, the J end by 7 bases, with 17 bases between. The CDR3 spells CSVGGHVSGEQYF. In DNA, the CDR3 is TGCAGCGTTGGGGGTCACGTGAGTGGTGAGCAGTACTTC.

The rearrangement links TRBV7-2 to TRBJ2-3; 7 bases map to TRBD1. This CDR3 has 16 amino acids. CDR1 is SGHTA, CDR2 FQGNSA, per germline. V lost 5 bases, J lost 4 bases, and 12 bases stayed unmatched. CDR3 in amino acids: CASSHGTEPIADTQYF. CDR3 coding DNA: TGTGCCAGCAGCCATGGGACAGAGCCGATCGCAGATACGCAGTATTTT. The full variable domain, completed using reference TRBV7-2 and TRBJ2-3, is GAGVSQSPSNKVTEKGKDVELRCDPISGHTALYWYRQSLGQGLEFLIYFQGNSAPDKSGLPSDRFSAERTGGSVSTLTIQRTQQEDSAVYLCASSHGTEPIADTQYFGPGTRLTVL.

For the CDR3, the DNA is TGTGCCAGCAGCCAAGATTGGGGGGTTGGAGGCAGCTATGGCTACACCTTC. As protein: CASSQDWGVGGSYGYTF. The rearrangement joins TRBV3-1 to TRBJ1-2; the D gene is possibly TRBD1 (5 bases). Germline V gene lookup returns CDR1 LGHDT and CDR2 YNNKEL (reference sequence). There are 17 residues in the CDR3. The V end lost 0 bases, the J end lost 4 bases, and 18 bases lay between the germline ends.

This clonotype showed up just a few times. The genes are TRBV6-5 and TRBJ2-7; 7 bases align to TRBD1. J lost 3 bases, V lost 5 bases, and 7 bases had no gene match. Germline V gives CDR1 MNHEY, CDR2 SVGAGI. The CDR3 is 14 residues long. The chain's CDR3 is CASSKDRRDYEQYF. In nucleotides, the CDR3 is TGTGCCAGCAGTAAGGACAGGAGAGACTACGAGCAGTACTTC.

This rearrangement joins TRBV11-2 to TRBJ1-1; maybe TRBD1 (6 bases). Germline V gene data show CDR1 as SGHAT and CDR2 as FQNNGV. The germline V and J ends were trimmed by 5 bases and 5 bases, with 12 bases remaining between them. The CDR3 is made up of 13 amino acids. The CDR3 is CASSADRGTEAFF. The CDR3 region has the DNA TGTGCCAGCAGCGCGGACAGAGGGACTGAAGCTTTCTTT.

This clonotype has only a few counts. The chain combines TRBV29-1 with TRBJ2-3; D is undetermined. Germline V gives CDR1 SQVTM, CDR2 ANQGSEA. The germline V and J ends were trimmed by 3 bases and 6 bases, with 10 bases remaining between them. This CDR3 has 12 amino acids. The CDR3 here is CSVEADLDTQYF. The CDR3 DNA reads as TGCAGCGTTGAGGCGGATTTGGATACGCAGTATTTT.

The chain carries TRBV25-1 and TRBJ2-3, with D possibly matching TRBD2 (7 bases). Germline V gene data show CDR1 as MGHDK and CDR2 as SYGVNS. The V end lost 8 bases, the J end lost 2 bases, and 17 bases lay between the germline ends. This CDR3 spans 15 amino acids. The CDR3 DNA is TGTGCCAGCTCTAATGCGGGGGCCATCACAGATACGCAGTATTTT. Amino acids: CASSNAGAITDTQYF. Complete variable domain (other parts from reference TRBV25-1 and TRBJ2-3): EADIYQTPRYLVIGTGKKITLECSQTMGHDKMYWYQQDPGMELHLIHYSYGVNSTEKGDLSSESTVSRIRTEHFPLTLESARPSHTSQYLCASSNAGAITDTQYFGPGTRLTVL.

The chain couples TRBV7-2 to TRBJ2-1; perhaps TRBD1 as D (5 bases). The length of the CDR3 is 16 residues. Germline CDR1 is SGHTA and CDR2 is FQGNSA. Between the trimmed V and J ends, which lost 2 bases and 0 bases, there was a span of 11 bases. The chain's CDR3 is CASSLPRGHSYNEQFF. In DNA, the CDR3 is TGTGCCAGCAGCTTACCTAGGGGTCACTCCTACAATGAGCAGTTCTTC.

This chain connects TRBV29-1 to TRBJ2-3; D is possibly TRBD2 (5 bases). Per germline, CDR1 SQVTM and CDR2 ANQGSEA. The CDR3 is 12 residues long. Trimming took off 8 bases at V and 7 bases at J, with 16 bases between the two ends. The CDR3 sequence is CSTLGSPNTQYF. CDR3 sequence (DNA): TGCAGCACCTTGGGGAGTCCGAATACGCAGTATTTT.

Worth noting for this clonotype: One base away lies a much larger clone, so this may be a sequencing read error. The V gene is TRBV29-1, the J gene TRBJ1-2; the D gene is possibly TRBD1 (6 bases). V lost 7 bases, J lost 8 bases, and 14 bases lay in between. CDR1 and CDR2 (germline): SQVTM, ANQGSEA. The CDR3 totals 11 residues. CDR3 DNA sequence: TGCAGCGGTTACAGGGTCAGGGGCTACACCTTC. It codes for CSGYRVRGYTF.

The CDR3 here is CASSLTGQGTTGELFF. CDR3 nucleotides: TGTGCCAGCAGTTTAACGGGACAGGGGACCACCGGGGAGCTGTTTTTT. This chain links TRBV28 with TRBJ2-2; TRBD1 aligns across 10 bases. The CDR3 runs 16 residues. Germline V lookup: CDR1 MDHEN, CDR2 SYDVKM. V was clipped by 2 bases and J by 4 bases; unmatched bases: 4. The variable domain in full, with the rest retrieved from reference TRBV28 and TRBJ2-2, is DVKVTQSSRYLVKRTGEKVFLECVQDMDHENMFWYRQDPGLGLRLIYFSYDVKMKEKGDIPEGYSVSREKKERFSLILESASTNQTSMYLCASSLTGQGTTGELFFGEGSRLTVL.

The sample holds a few counts of this clonotype. For the CDR3, the DNA is TGTGCCAGCAGTTACCCGGGACAGGGGGCGGGTAACACTGAAGCTTTCTTT. It yields the protein CASSYPGQGAGNTEAFF. This chain joins TRBV6-5 and TRBJ1-1, with 12 nucleotides matching TRBD1. Trimming cost V 2 bases and J 2 bases; bases outside gene matches: 6. The V gene's germline CDR1 is MNHEY and CDR2 SVGAGI. This CDR3 comprises 17 residues.

This clonotype has ten or more counts. The rearrangement links TRBV20-1 to TRBJ2-1, with TRBD2 matching over 10 bases. The CDR3 sequence is 16 residues long. The germline CDR1 and CDR2 sequences are DFQATT and SNEGSKA (reference sequence). The V gene end was trimmed by 1 base and the J gene end by 6 bases; junction bases not matched to a gene: 9. CDR3 DNA: TGCAGTGCTAGAGCCTTCGGGACTAGCGCGGGCAATGAGCAGTTCTTC. Its protein product is CSARAFGTSAGNEQFF.

The chain links TRBV20-1 to TRBJ2-6; 7 nucleotides line up with TRBD1. Unmatched junction bases numbered 4, after V lost 1 base and J lost 7 bases. Looked up from germline, CDR1 is DFQATT and CDR2 is SNEGSKA (reference sequence). The CDR3 extends over 14 amino acids. The CDR3 DNA reads as TGCAGTGCTAGAGCGAACAGGGGTGCCAACGTCCTGACTTTC. Protein: CSARANRGANVLTF.

V gene TRBV6-2 or TRBV6-3 combines with J gene TRBJ1-2; unclear D gene. Trimming removed 7 bases from V and 6 bases from J, with 12 bases in between. The CDR3 covers 12 residues. Germline assignment: CDR1 MNHEY and CDR2 SVGEGT. CDR3 sequence: CASTHLEDGYTF. CDR3 nucleotides: TGTGCCAGCACCCATCTAGAAGATGGCTACACCTTC.

The rearrangement joins TRBV7-3 to TRBJ1-1, with D uncertain. CDR1 and CDR2 (germline): SGHTA, FQGTGA. The CDR3 consists of 12 residues. Trimming shortened V by 5 bases and J by 9 bases, and 13 bases separated the two germline ends. The CDR3 bases are TGTGCCAGCAGCCGTCCAGGCGGACAAGCTTTCTTT. It yields the protein CASSRPGGQAFF.

The chain employs TRBV5-6 and TRBJ1-4; 8 nucleotides align to TRBD1. This CDR3 has 15 residues. The V and J ends lost 5 bases and 6 bases, in that order; junction bases with no gene match: 9. Germline-derived CDR1 and CDR2 are SGHDT and YYEEEE. Here the CDR3 DNA reads TGTGCCAGCAGTTCCGGGACAGGATACTATGAAAAACTGTTTTTT. This translates into CASSSGTGYYEKLFF.

J is TRBJ1-2 and V is TRBV7-2; no clear D. The CDR3 is 15 residues long. Trimming pared 1 base from V and 2 bases from J, leaving 11 bases between. Germline lookup yields CDR1 SGHTA and CDR2 FQGNSA. The CDR3 region has the DNA TGTGCCAGCAGCTTAGATGGACGGCTGAACTATGGCTACACCTTC. It translates to CASSLDGRLNYGYTF.

The table lists this clonotype with a few counts. This rearrangement joins TRBV4-1 to TRBJ2-5, with 8 bases fitting TRBD1. The J call is doubtful: the DNA matches TRBJ2-7 better. The CDR3 extends over 14 amino acids. Germline lookup yields CDR1 MGHRA and CDR2 YSYEKL. CDR3 loop: CASTGQGAGSEQYF. The CDR3 DNA sequence: TGCGCCAGCACTGGGCAGGGGGCTGGAAGCGAGCAGTACTTC.